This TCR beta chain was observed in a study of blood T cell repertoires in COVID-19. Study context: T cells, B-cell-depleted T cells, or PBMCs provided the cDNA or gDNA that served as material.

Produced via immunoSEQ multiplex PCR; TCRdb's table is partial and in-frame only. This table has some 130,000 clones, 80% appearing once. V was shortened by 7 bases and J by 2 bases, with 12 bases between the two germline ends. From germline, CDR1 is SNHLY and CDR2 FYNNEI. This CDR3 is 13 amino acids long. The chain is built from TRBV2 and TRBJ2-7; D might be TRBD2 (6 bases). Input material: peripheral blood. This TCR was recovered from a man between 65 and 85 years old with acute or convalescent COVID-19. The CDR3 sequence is CASTFGGPYEQYF. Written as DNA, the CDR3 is TGTGCCAGCACCTTCGGGGGACCCTACGAGCAGTACTTC.